This T cell receptor beta chain was recovered during a study of T cell responses to AZD1222 COVID-19 vaccine. Study results and caveats: Spike as a whole was targeted by vaccine-associated CD4 TCRs, dominant at 160-218 and 743-854.

Concerning this clone: Its antigen is as yet unknown.

From germline, CDR1 is PRHDT and CDR2 FYEKMQ (reference sequence). The CDR3 consists of 14 residues. Trimming took 0 bases from V and 5 from J, leaving 11 bases between them. Produced via immunoSEQ multiplex PCR; TCRdb's table is partial and in-frame only. This table holds some 140,000 clones, about 92% found once. Material: peripheral blood, obtained on day 0 of AZD1222 vaccination. The TCR was taken from an adult in good health. The chain joins TRBV13 to TRBJ2-7, with D possibly matching TRBD1 (6 bases). The CDR3 nucleotides are TGTGCCAGCAGCTTAGGGAGGGGGAGAAACGAGCAGTACTTC. Amino acid sequence: CASSLGRGRNEQYF.